This TCR beta chain is from a study of shared clonotypes between healthy human individuals. Profiled with immunoSEQ multiplex PCR; TCRdb holds only in-frame clones, not every one. The sample shows roughly 700,000 clones, roughly 70% of them seen only once. Germline lookup yields CDR1 SGHVS and CDR2 FNYEAQ. The CDR3 consists of 15 residues. The ends were cut back, 5 bases at V and 3 bases at J, with 16 bases in the middle. Study-level points and caveats: Larger estimated richness was generally seen in naive subsets than in memory subsets.

This clone was observed once. Antigen unknown. This TCR was recovered from a woman in her thirties in good health. The specimen was memory CD4+ T cells sorted from blood. Indicated subset: CD45RA-negative fraction. The chain carries TRBV7-6 and TRBJ2-5, with D maybe TRBD2 (5 bases). The DNA for the CDR3 is TGTGCCAGCAGCATCACGGCGGGCGGTGAAGAGACCCAGTACTTC. This translates into CASSITAGGEETQYF.